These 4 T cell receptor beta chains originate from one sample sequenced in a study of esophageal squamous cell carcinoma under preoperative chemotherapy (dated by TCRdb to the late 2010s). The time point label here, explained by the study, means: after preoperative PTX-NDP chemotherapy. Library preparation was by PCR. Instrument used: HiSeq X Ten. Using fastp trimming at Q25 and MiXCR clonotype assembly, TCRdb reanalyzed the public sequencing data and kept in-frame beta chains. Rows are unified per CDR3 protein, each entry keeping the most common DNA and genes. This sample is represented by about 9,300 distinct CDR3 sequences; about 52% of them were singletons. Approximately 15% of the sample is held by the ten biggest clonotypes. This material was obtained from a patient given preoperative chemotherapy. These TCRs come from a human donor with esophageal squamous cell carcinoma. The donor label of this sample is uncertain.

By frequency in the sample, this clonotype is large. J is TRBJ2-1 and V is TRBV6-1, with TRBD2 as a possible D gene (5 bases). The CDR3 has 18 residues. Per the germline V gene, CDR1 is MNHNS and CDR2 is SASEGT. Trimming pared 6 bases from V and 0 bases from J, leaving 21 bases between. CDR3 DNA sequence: TGTGCCAGCAGAGAAAGGGAGTGGTTGGATAGCTCCTACAATGAGCAGTTCTTC. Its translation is CASREREWLDSSYNEQFF.

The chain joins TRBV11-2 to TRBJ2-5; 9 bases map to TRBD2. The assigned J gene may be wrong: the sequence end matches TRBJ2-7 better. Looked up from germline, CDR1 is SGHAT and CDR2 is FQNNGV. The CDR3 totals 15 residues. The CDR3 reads CASSTFSGSRGEQYF. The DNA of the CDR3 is TGTGCCAGCAGCACGTTTAGCGGGAGTAGGGGCGAGCAGTACTTC.

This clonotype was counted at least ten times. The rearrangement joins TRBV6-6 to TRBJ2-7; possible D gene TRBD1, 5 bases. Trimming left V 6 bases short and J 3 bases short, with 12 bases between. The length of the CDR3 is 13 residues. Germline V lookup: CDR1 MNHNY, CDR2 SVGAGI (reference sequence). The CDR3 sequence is CASSRASFYEQYF. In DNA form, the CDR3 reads TGTGCCAGCAGCAGGGCATCGTTCTACGAGCAGTACTTC.

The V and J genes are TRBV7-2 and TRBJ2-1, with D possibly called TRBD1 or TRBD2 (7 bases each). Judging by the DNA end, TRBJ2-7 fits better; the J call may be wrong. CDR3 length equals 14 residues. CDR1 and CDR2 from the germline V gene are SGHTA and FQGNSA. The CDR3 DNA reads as TGTGCGGGCGCTGGGGGAGGGGGCCCAGATACGCAGTACTTC. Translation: CAGAGGGGPDTQYF.